These T cell receptor beta chains were read from a single sample in a study of blood T cell repertoires in COVID-19. Profiling relied on immunoSEQ multiplex PCR, and the TCRdb table lists in-frame clones only, not all of them. Counted here are hundreds of thousands of clones, less than 85% occurring once; the ten biggest clones make up around 2.6%. The specimen sequenced was peripheral blood. The receptors were gathered from a woman in her 70s with active or convalescent COVID-19. Each CDR3 is given with its conserved first and last residue. Each record gives: clone size, D gene, J gene, V gene, CDR3 DNA, CDR3 protein. D genes are given only for firm matches. Size is omitted from some rows. Given values are once, few, many or a class for expanded clones.

.,TRBD2,TRBJ2-2,TRBV4-1,TGCGCCAGCAGCCAATCGGGACTAGCTCTCACCGGGGAGCTGTTTTTT,CASSQSGLALTGELFF
once,.,TRBJ2-2,TRBV5-1,TGCGCCAGCAGCTCGCAGGGTTCGCCGAACACCGGGGAGCTGTTTTTT,CASSSQGSPNTGELFF
.,.,TRBJ1-1,TRBV20-1,TGCAGTGCTAGTGATGCGGTGGGAGGCACTGAAGCTTTCTTT,CSASDAVGGTEAFF
.,TRBD1,TRBJ1-4,TRBV7-9,TGTGCCAGCAGCTTTGGACAGGGTCGAGAAAAACTGTTTTTT,CASSFGQGREKLFF
few,.,TRBJ1-5,TRBV19,TGTGCCAGTAGTTTTACGGGGGGCAATCAGCCCCAGCATTTT,CASSFTGGNQPQHF
.,.,TRBJ1-1,TRBV5-1,TGCGCCAGCAGCTTGATGAGGGTATCGAACACTGAAGCTTTCTTT,CASSLMRVSNTEAFF
.,TRBD2,TRBJ2-5,TRBV7-2,TGTGCCAGCAGCCAGGCCGGGACTAGAGGGGAGACCCAGTACTTC,CASSQAGTRGETQYF
.,TRBD2,TRBJ2-1,TRBV24-1,TGTGCCACCAGTGATCCAGGGGTTAGGGCTAGCGGGGCGAACAATGAGCAGTTCTTC,CATSDPGVRASGANNEQFF
.,.,TRBJ1-5,TRBV6-2/TRBV6-3,TGTGCCAGCAGTCAAAGGGGGCAGCCCCAGCATTTT,CASSQRGQPQHF
.,TRBD1,TRBJ1-5,TRBV5-4,TGTGCCAGCAGCCCAGACAGGGTGGGGCAGCCCCAGCATTTT,CASSPDRVGQPQHF
once,.,TRBJ1-1,TRBV7-2,TGTGCCAGCAGCGCGCGGGCCACAGGGACTGAAGCTTTCTTT,CASSARATGTEAFF
.,TRBD1,TRBJ1-5,TRBV27,TGTGCCAGCAGCCGCGACAGGGGGTACAATCAGCCCCAGCATTTT,CASSRDRGYNQPQHF
.,TRBD1,TRBJ1-1,TRBV28,TGTGCCAGCTTCCCGGGACAGGCGAACACTGAAGCTTTCTTT,CASFPGQANTEAFF
.,TRBD1,TRBJ1-1,TRBV29-1,TGCAGCCTCTATCCGGCCGGGACAGGGGCCGAAGCTTTCTTT,CSLYPAGTGAEAFF
.,.,TRBJ2-3,TRBV5-1,TGCGCCAGCAGCTTGAGGGGGACTACCCTCACAGATACGCAGTATTTT,CASSLRGTTLTDTQYF
.,TRBD1,TRBJ2-2,TRBV18,TGTGCCAGCTCACCAATGGGACAGGGGGGCGCCGGGGAGCTGTTTTTT,CASSPMGQGGAGELFF
.,TRBD2,TRBJ2-1,TRBV4-1,TGCGCCAGCAGCCAGGGGAGCGGGAGAAGGTCCTACAATGAGCAGTTCTTC,CASSQGSGRRSYNEQFF
.,.,TRBJ2-1,TRBV9,TGTGCCAGCAGCGTCCTGGGGAGCTCCTACAATGAGCAGTTCTTC,CASSVLGSSYNEQFF
many,.,TRBJ2-7,TRBV30,TGTGCCTGGAGTGTAAAGGGAGCGTCCTTGGACTTC,CAWSVKGASLDF
.,.,TRBJ1-2,TRBV5-1,TGCGCCAGCAGCTTGGCCCTGGCAGGCAACTATGGCTACACCTTC,CASSLALAGNYGYTF
.,TRBD2,TRBJ2-1,TRBV6-5,TGTGCCAGCAAACGACTAGCGGGGGAGAGCAATGAGCAGTTCTTC,CASKRLAGESNEQFF
.,TRBD2,TRBJ2-3,TRBV5-1,TGCGCCAGCAGCTTGGCCCCCGGGACTAGCGGGGGCAGGAGTACGCAGTATTTT,CASSLAPGTSGGRSTQYF
.,TRBD2,TRBJ2-3,TRBV5-1,TGCGCCAGCAGCTTGAGTCCAGCGGGAGGTCCAGATACGCAGTATTTT,CASSLSPAGGPDTQYF
.,.,TRBJ2-7,TRBV1,TGCACCAGCAGCACCCATGCCGGGACAAACGGATTGGAGCAGTACTTC,CTSSTHAGTNGLEQYF
.,.,TRBJ1-1,TRBV3-1/TRBV3-2,TGTGCCAGCAGCCCAGTCAGTGGGGCTTCGAACACTGAAGCTTTCTTT,CASSPVSGASNTEAFF
.,TRBD2,TRBJ2-3,TRBV5-4,TGTGCCAGCAGCACCGGACTAGCTGGGACAGATACGCAGTATTTT,CASSTGLAGTDTQYF
.,TRBD2,TRBJ2-7,TRBV2,TGTGCCAGCTCAACTAGCGGGAAACCCTACGAGCAGTACTTC,CASSTSGKPYEQYF
few,TRBD2,TRBJ2-4,TRBV4-2,TGTGCCAGCAGCCATGGATCGGCGGGAGACATTCAGTACTTC,CASSHGSAGDIQYF
once,TRBD1,TRBJ2-3,TRBV18,TGTGCCAGCTCACCACCGAAGGACAGGGGGCTGAGGAGCACAGATACGCAGTATTTT,CASSPPKDRGLRSTDTQYF
once,TRBD1,TRBJ1-2,TRBV19,TGTGCCAGTACTTCCCGGGACAGACTCTATGGCTACACCTTC,CASTSRDRLYGYTF
.,.,TRBJ1-2,TRBV25-1,TGTGCCGCCAGCAGGACAGATTACTATGGCTACACCTTC,CAASRTDYYGYTF
few,.,TRBJ1-3,TRBV18,TGTGCCAGCTCACCACCGTCGGGATCCTCTGGAAACACCATATATTTT,CASSPPSGSSGNTIYF
.,.,TRBJ1-4,TRBV28,TGTGCCAGCAGTACAGGTGGGAATGAAAAACTGTTTTTT,CASSTGGNEKLFF
.,.,TRBJ1-2,TRBV6-6,TGTGCCAGCAAGGGTCAGGGTGATGGCTACACCTTC,CASKGQGDGYTF
few,.,TRBJ1-2,TRBV5-4,TGTGCCAGCAGCATCGACAGAAGCGATGGCTACACCTTC,CASSIDRSDGYTF
.,TRBD1,TRBJ1-5,TRBV7-8,TGTGCCAGCAGCCCGACAGGGTCACAACAGCCCCAGCATTTT,CASSPTGSQQPQHF
once,TRBD2,TRBJ2-3,TRBV7-6,TGTGCCAGCACGGTTGCGGGAGTCTCAGATACGCAGTATTTT,CASTVAGVSDTQYF
.,.,TRBJ1-2,TRBV24-1,TGTGCCACCAGTGATCCCCAGCTCCACTACGGGAACTATGGCTACACCTTC,CATSDPQLHYGNYGYTF
.,TRBD1,TRBJ1-4,TRBV2,TGTGCCAGCAGGGGATGGGACAGTGCAACTAATGAAAAACTGTTTTTT,CASRGWDSATNEKLFF
.,TRBD2,TRBJ2-3,TRBV7-8,TGTGCCAGCAGCTTAGCCTTGACTAGCGGGGGATTACCGGCGCAGTATTTT,CASSLALTSGGLPAQYF
.,TRBD1,TRBJ1-5,TRBV3-1/TRBV3-2,TGTGCCAGCAGACGCAGGGGGCTTCGTCAGCCCCAGCATTTT,CASRRRGLRQPQHF
.,TRBD1,TRBJ1-1,TRBV28,TGTGCCAGCACTACGGGGACAGGGTCTGAAGCTTTCTTT,CASTTGTGSEAFF
.,TRBD1,TRBJ2-7,TRBV4-3,TGCGCCAGCAGCCAAATACTGCCGGGACAGGGGCGACTGGGGGCCTACGAGCAGTACTTC,CASSQILPGQGRLGAYEQYF
once,.,TRBJ1-1,TRBV18,TGTGCCAGCTCACAAATGGACATTTCGAACACTGAAGCTTTCTTT,CASSQMDISNTEAFF
.,.,TRBJ2-3,TRBV5-1,TGCGCCAGCAGCTTGTGGACTAGCACAGATACGCAGTATTTT,CASSLWTSTDTQYF
.,.,TRBJ2-5,TRBV4-1,TGCGCCAGCAGCCAAGTGGGGGGAGGCCCTTTCTCTCCCCAGTACTTC,CASSQVGGGPFSPQYF
.,.,TRBJ1-4,TRBV9,TGTGCCAGCAGCGCGAGACTGGTTCCGGGGGCAACTAATGAAAAACTGTTTTTT,CASSARLVPGATNEKLFF
.,TRBD1,TRBJ1-6,TRBV5-1,TGCGCCAGCATGTCGGGGACAGGGGTAGGGGTAGATTCACCCCTCCACTTT,CASMSGTGVGVDSPLHF